These 30 T cell receptor beta chains share one sample of origin, sequenced in a study of T cell responses to AZD1222 COVID-19 vaccine. Generated by immunoSEQ multiplex PCR, the TCRdb table keeps only in-frame clones and is missing some. This sample has roughly 170,000 clones; roughly 94% occur once, and the top ten carry around 1.5%. The source material was peripheral blood, sampled 28 days after the second AZD1222 dose. The receptors here all came from an adult who received the AZD1222 COVID-19 vaccine.

This chain uses TRBV19 with TRBJ2-7; 10 bases are shared with TRBD1. Germline CDR1 is LNHDA and CDR2 is SQIVND (reference sequence). This CDR3 region has 14 residues. With V trimmed by 6 bases and J by 2 bases, 4 bases remained unmatched. The CDR3 DNA reads TGTGCCAGTAGCCTAGGGACAGGGGCCTACGAGCAGTACTTC. Translated: CASSLGTGAYEQYF.

The V call is TRBV24-1, the J call TRBJ1-4; the D gene is possibly TRBD1 (5 bases). The CDR3 extends over 15 amino acids. Trimming cost V 4 bases and J 2 bases, with 10 bases left between them. Germline CDR1 KGHDR, CDR2 SFDVKD. The CDR3 spells CATSDRESTNEKLFF. The CDR3 DNA sequence: TGTGCCACCAGTGACAGGGAATCGACTAATGAAAAACTGTTTTTT.

V and J are TRBV25-1 and TRBJ2-7; D possibly corresponds to TRBD2 (5 bases). Trimming removed 5 bases from V and 2 bases from J, with 19 bases in between. The length of the CDR3 is 16 residues. The germline gives CDR1 MGHDK, CDR2 SYGVNS. This CDR3 reads CASSPQRTGKTYEQYF. The CDR3, as DNA: TGTGCCAGCAGTCCACAGAGGACTGGTAAAACCTACGAGCAGTACTTC.

V and J are TRBV29-1 and TRBJ2-2, with D perhaps TRBD1 (6 bases). The CDR3 has 13 amino acids. Germline values: CDR1 SQVTM, CDR2 ANQGSEA. The V end was cut by 4 bases, the J end by 3 bases, with 9 bases between. The CDR3 DNA sequence: TGCAGCGTTGTCTCAGGGGACACCGGGGAGCTGTTTTTT. Translation: CSVVSGDTGELFF.

V usage is TRBV28 and J usage is TRBJ1-1; D is perhaps TRBD1 (5 bases). Per the germline V gene, CDR1 is MDHEN and CDR2 is SYDVKM. This CDR3 is built from 16 residues. Trimming cost V 1 base and J 2 bases, with 14 bases left between them. CDR3 sequence (DNA): TGTGCCAGCAGTTTATTAAGGCGGGGCTCAAACACTGAAGCTTTCTTT. Protein product: CASSLLRRGSNTEAFF.

The V call is TRBV27, the J call TRBJ2-1, with 9 positions matching TRBD2. The length of the CDR3 is 19 residues. V lost 0 bases, J lost 0 bases, and 9 bases stayed unmatched. Germline CDR1 is MNHEY and CDR2 is SMNVEV (reference sequence). In DNA, the CDR3 is TGTGCCAGCAGTTTATCAGGGGGACTAGCCCCGAGCTCCTACAATGAGCAGTTCTTC. The encoded protein is CASSLSGGLAPSSYNEQFF.

The J gene is TRBJ1-5, the V gene TRBV7-2; D gene uncertain. V shed 1 base and J shed 3 bases, with 10 bases lying between them. Germline loops: CDR1 SGHTA, CDR2 FQGNSA. The CDR3 length is 15 residues. CDR3 in DNA: TGTGCCAGCAGCTTAGAGCGAGGGCTCAATCAGCCCCAGCATTTT. This sequence encodes CASSLERGLNQPQHF.

The chain uses TRBV11-3 and TRBJ1-1, with a weak D call TRBD1 (6 bases). The length of the CDR3 is 14 residues. Trimming stripped 0 bases from V and 5 bases from J, with 10 bases between. The germline CDR1 and CDR2 sequences are SGHNT and YENEEA. For the CDR3, the DNA is TGTGCCAGCAGCTTAGACAGGGGACCGACTGAAGCTTTCTTT. It specifies CASSLDRGPTEAFF.

This chain joins TRBV11-2 and TRBJ1-3; D is unclear. Trimming removed 5 bases at V and 4 bases at J, with 9 bases between. Germline loops: CDR1 SGHAT, CDR2 FQNNGV. This CDR3 is 13 amino acids long. CDR3 bases: TGTGCCAGCAGCCCCGCCGTCGGAAACACCATATATTTT. As protein: CASSPAVGNTIYF.

CDR3 DNA sequence: TGTGCCAGCAGTTGGACAACAGCTAACTATGGCTACACCTTC. Amino acids: CASSWTTANYGYTF. The chain has TRBV5-7 and TRBJ1-2; a weak D match, TRBD1 (5 bases). TRBV5-7 carries the ORF label, with uncertain function. The CDR3 is made up of 14 amino acids. V was cut by 5 bases and J by 0 bases, with 11 bases left in between.

The J gene is TRBJ1-2, the V gene TRBV28; 9 bases are shared with TRBD1. Trimming at V came to 4 bases and at J to 5 bases, leaving 8 bases not matched to a gene. The CDR3 has 15 residues. The germline CDR1 and CDR2 sequences are MDHEN and SYDVKM. The DNA of the CDR3 is TGTGCCAGCAGTTCAACAGGGGGCAAAAGATATGGCTACACCTTC. Amino acid sequence: CASSSTGGKRYGYTF.

J is TRBJ1-3 and V is TRBV19, with 10 bases that match TRBD1. V trimming: 5 bases; J trimming: 7 bases; junction bases outside the gene matches: 20. Looked up from germline, CDR1 is LNHDA and CDR2 is SQIVND (reference sequence). The CDR3 extends over 19 amino acids. The CDR3 protein is CASSARQSGKTGGGNTIYF. In DNA, the CDR3 is TGTGCCAGTAGTGCTAGACAATCCGGAAAGACAGGGGGCGGGAACACCATATATTTT.

The V gene is TRBV6-1, the J gene TRBJ2-7; D might be TRBD2 (5 bases). CDR3 length: 12 residues. V was trimmed by 2 bases and J by 6 bases, leaving 8 bases between them. CDR1 is MNHNS and CDR2 is SASEGT in the germline V gene. The CDR3 bases are TGTGCCAGCAGTGAACCTAGCTTCGAGCAGTACTTC. Translation: CASSEPSFEQYF.

The chain links TRBV28 to TRBJ1-5; D may be TRBD1 (5 bases). Trimming took 6 bases from V and 5 from J, leaving 17 bases between them. The CDR3 runs 15 residues. Germline V gives CDR1 MDHEN, CDR2 SYDVKM. The CDR3 region is CASSPGERGYQPQHF. CDR3 coding DNA: TGTGCCAGCAGCCCCGGAGAACGGGGGTATCAGCCCCAGCATTTT. Based on the CDR3 plus reference TRBV28 and TRBJ1-5, the full variable domain is DVKVTQSSRYLVKRTGEKVFLECVQDMDHENMFWYRQDPGLGLRLIYFSYDVKMKEKGDIPEGYSVSREKKERFSLILESASTNQTSMYLCASSPGERGYQPQHFGDGTRLSIL.

The V gene is TRBV5-4, the J gene TRBJ2-2, with a possible D match to TRBD1 (6 bases). V was trimmed by 3 bases and J by 6 bases, leaving 12 bases between them. This CDR3 has 14 amino acids. The germline CDR1 and CDR2 sequences are SGHNT and YYREEE (reference sequence). The CDR3 reads CASSSVDRPGELFF. CDR3 nucleotides: TGTGCCAGCAGCTCCGTCGACAGGCCCGGGGAGCTGTTTTTT.

The chain employs TRBV7-9 and TRBJ1-2; 9 bases fit TRBD1. J gave up 4 bases and V 8 bases, and 5 bases lay outside the gene matches. CDR1 SEHNR and CDR2 FQNEAQ come from the germline V gene (reference sequence). The CDR3 is 13 residues long. The CDR3 here is CASLLTGGYGYTF. CDR3 DNA sequence: TGTGCCAGCCTTCTGACAGGGGGCTATGGCTACACCTTC. Based on the CDR3 plus reference TRBV7-9 and TRBJ1-2, the full variable domain is DTGVSQNPRHKITKRGQNVTFRCDPISEHNRLYWYRQTLGQGPEFLTYFQNEAQLEKSRLLSDRFSAERPKGSFSTLEIQRTEQGDSAMYLCASLLTGGYGYTFGSGTRLTVV.

This chain links TRBV29-1 with TRBJ2-3, with TRBD1 identical over 7 bases. This CDR3 contains 16 residues. Trimming cost V 5 bases and J 2 bases; bases outside gene matches: 13. Germline V gives CDR1 SQVTM, CDR2 ANQGSEA. The CDR3 sequence is CSVHLTGTANTDTQYF. The CDR3 DNA follows: TGCAGCGTTCATTTGACTGGGACAGCAAACACAGATACGCAGTATTTT.

The gene calls are TRBV6-5 and TRBJ1-5; the D gene is possibly TRBD1 (5 bases). Germline CDR1 is MNHEY and CDR2 is SVGAGI. This CDR3 is 14 amino acids long. V lost 5 bases and J lost 6, with 14 bases in between. The chain's CDR3 is CASSLRRGAQPQHF. CDR3 DNA: TGTGCCAGCAGTCTACGAAGGGGAGCTCAGCCCCAGCATTTT.

This chain joins TRBV2 and TRBJ1-4, with D hard to call. The germline gives CDR1 SNHLY, CDR2 FYNNEI. Trimming pared 5 bases from V and 6 bases from J, leaving 10 bases between. This CDR3 is built from 13 residues. CDR3 amino acids: CASSNGVDEKLFF. DNA for the CDR3: TGTGCCAGCAGTAACGGGGTAGATGAAAAACTGTTTTTT. The full variable domain, completed using reference TRBV2 and TRBJ1-4, is EPEVTQTPSHQVTQMGQEVILRCVPISNHLYFYWYRQILGQKVEFLVSFYNNEISEKSEIFDDQFSVERPDGSNFTLKIRSTKLEDSAMYFCASSNGVDEKLFFGSGTQLSVL.

The rearrangement joins TRBV12-3 or TRBV12-4 to TRBJ1-5; D uncertain. The length of the CDR3 is 11 residues. V dropped 6 bases and J dropped 4 bases, with 4 bases sitting between them. This CDR3 reads CASSRNQPQHF. CDR3 DNA: TGTGCCAGCAGCCGGAATCAGCCCCAGCATTTT.

The gene calls are TRBV7-8 and TRBJ1-2; no reliable D call. CDR1 SGHVS and CDR2 FQNEAQ come from the germline V gene. V lost 5 bases and J lost 4, with 8 bases in between. The CDR3 loop spans 12 amino acids. As DNA, the CDR3 is TGTGCCAGCAGCCGCACCTCCTATGGCTACACCTTC. As protein: CASSRTSYGYTF.

The V gene is TRBV19, the J gene TRBJ2-7; possibly TRBD1 or TRBD2 for D (6 bases each). CDR1 and CDR2 (germline): LNHDA, SQIVND (reference sequence). V dropped 3 bases and J dropped 7 bases, with 13 bases sitting between them. This CDR3 has 13 residues. CDR3 coding DNA: TGTGCCAGTAGTATCGAGGGGGGAGAGGAGCAGTACTTC. This encodes CASSIEGGEEQYF.

The CDR3 DNA reads as TGTGCCTCACGGGACGGATCCTACGAGCAGTACTTC. Translated, it gives CASRDGSYEQYF. The rearrangement joins TRBV30 to TRBJ2-7; TRBD1 or TRBD2 may be the D gene (5 bases each). The CDR3 extends over 12 amino acids. Germline lookup yields CDR1 GTSNPN and CDR2 SVGIG (reference sequence). The germline V and J ends were trimmed by 7 bases and 1 base, with 11 bases remaining between them. The full variable domain, with the rest looked up from reference TRBV30 and TRBJ2-7, is SQTIHQWPATLVQPVGSPLSLECTVEGTSNPNLYWYRQAAGRGLQLLFYSVGIGQISSEVPQNLSASRPQDRQFILSSKKLLLSDSGFYLCASRDGSYEQYFGPGTRLTVT.

V is TRBV9 and J is TRBJ2-1, with 7 bases lining up with TRBD2. Germline V gene lookup returns CDR1 SGDLS and CDR2 YYNGEE. The V and J ends lost 3 bases and 5 bases, in that order; junction bases with no gene match: 8. The CDR3 is made up of 15 amino acids. The CDR3 coding sequence is TGTGCCAGCAGCGAGCGCGGGGGAGCGAACAATGAGCAGTTCTTC. Its protein is CASSERGGANNEQFF.

The chain links TRBV7-8 to TRBJ1-5; no reliable D call. Trimming left V 3 bases short and J 1 base short, with 19 bases between. The CDR3 is made up of 18 amino acids. The germline V gene encodes CDR1 SGHVS and CDR2 FQNEAQ. The CDR3 DNA is TGTGCCAGCAGCTTCAGACCCGGGAGCCTAGAGAGCAATCAGCCCCAGCATTTT. Its protein is CASSFRPGSLESNQPQHF.

The sample holds one count of this clone. The V call is TRBV29-1, the J call TRBJ1-1, with D tentatively TRBD1 (5 bases). CDR1 is SQVTM and CDR2 is ANQGSEA in the germline V gene. V gave up 4 bases and J gave up 4 bases, with 13 bases separating them. The CDR3 runs 13 residues. For the CDR3, the DNA is TGCAGCGTTGGAGGAGGGGATTCCACTGAAGCTTTCTTT. It specifies CSVGGGDSTEAFF.

This chain uses TRBV12-5 with TRBJ2-7, with 9 bases that match TRBD1. J gave up 12 bases and V 1 base, and 10 bases lay outside the gene matches. This CDR3 spans 14 amino acids. Germline loops: CDR1 LGHNT, CDR2 FRNRAP. The CDR3 here is CASGLGGTGQYLYF. In nucleotides, the CDR3 is TGTGCTAGTGGTTTGGGGGGGACAGGGCAGTATCTGTACTTC.

This chain connects TRBV7-9 to TRBJ1-6, with D unclear. From germline, CDR1 is SEHNR and CDR2 FQNEAQ (reference sequence). This CDR3 is 15 amino acids long. V was clipped by 3 bases and J by 0 bases, with 6 bases between them. CDR3 sequence reads: CASSFRSSYNSPLHF. The CDR3 DNA reads TGTGCCAGCAGCTTCAGGAGCTCCTATAATTCACCCCTCCACTTT.

CDR3 amino acids: CASSGWTANTEAFF. DNA for the CDR3: TGTGCCAGCAGTGGGTGGACAGCCAACACTGAAGCTTTCTTT. The rearrangement joins TRBV2 to TRBJ1-1, with a weak D call TRBD1 (6 bases). Germline V gene lookup returns CDR1 SNHLY and CDR2 FYNNEI. The CDR3 length is 14 residues. V was clipped by 4 bases and J by 2 bases, with 11 bases between them. The whole variable domain, remainder taken from reference TRBV2 and TRBJ1-1, is EPEVTQTPSHQVTQMGQEVILRCVPISNHLYFYWYRQILGQKVEFLVSFYNNEISEKSEIFDDQFSVERPDGSNFTLKIRSTKLEDSAMYFCASSGWTANTEAFFGQGTRLTVV.

The chain employs TRBV5-1 and TRBJ2-6; no definite D call. CDR1 and CDR2 from the germline V gene are SGHRS and YFSETQ. The CDR3 loop spans 15 amino acids. Trimming took 0 bases from V and 1 from J, leaving 5 bases between them. The CDR3 here is CASSLVRSGANVLTF. The CDR3, as DNA: TGCGCCAGCAGCTTGGTTCGTTCTGGGGCCAACGTCCTGACTTTC.